The clone carrying this TCR beta chain has ten or more counts. What it binds is unknown. Germline CDR1 reads SGHRS; CDR2 reads YFSETQ. Trimming removed 1 base at V and 0 bases at J, with 13 bases between. The CDR3 contains 17 residues. These data are taken from a study of CD8 T cells in ankylosing spondylitis. One entry per CDR3 protein, called by TCRdb with MiXCR from the 5' RACE reads. Here the sample spans under 300,000 distinct CDR3 sequences, around 9.2% being singletons. General study points: One TCR beta motif, made up of roughly eight highly homologous variants, appeared characteristic of ankylosing spondylitis blood. In peripheral blood, disease-linked CD8+ clones occurred at relatively low frequencies. From matched ankylosing spondylitis synovial fluid, disease-linked clones were reportedly recovered at significantly enriched levels. Past studies reported some motif variants in reactive arthritis synovial fluid and blood.

This TCR derives from a male donor with ankylosing spondylitis or in good health (not recorded which). V and J are TRBV5-1 and TRBJ2-2; TRBD2 is a possible D gene (5 bases). Sequencing input: blood, either unsorted or a sorted T cell fraction (not recorded which). Here the CDR3 DNA reads TGCGCCAGCAGCTTGTCTTGGGAGTCGGCGAACACCGGGGAGCTGTTTTTT. Its translation: CASSLSWESANTGELFF.